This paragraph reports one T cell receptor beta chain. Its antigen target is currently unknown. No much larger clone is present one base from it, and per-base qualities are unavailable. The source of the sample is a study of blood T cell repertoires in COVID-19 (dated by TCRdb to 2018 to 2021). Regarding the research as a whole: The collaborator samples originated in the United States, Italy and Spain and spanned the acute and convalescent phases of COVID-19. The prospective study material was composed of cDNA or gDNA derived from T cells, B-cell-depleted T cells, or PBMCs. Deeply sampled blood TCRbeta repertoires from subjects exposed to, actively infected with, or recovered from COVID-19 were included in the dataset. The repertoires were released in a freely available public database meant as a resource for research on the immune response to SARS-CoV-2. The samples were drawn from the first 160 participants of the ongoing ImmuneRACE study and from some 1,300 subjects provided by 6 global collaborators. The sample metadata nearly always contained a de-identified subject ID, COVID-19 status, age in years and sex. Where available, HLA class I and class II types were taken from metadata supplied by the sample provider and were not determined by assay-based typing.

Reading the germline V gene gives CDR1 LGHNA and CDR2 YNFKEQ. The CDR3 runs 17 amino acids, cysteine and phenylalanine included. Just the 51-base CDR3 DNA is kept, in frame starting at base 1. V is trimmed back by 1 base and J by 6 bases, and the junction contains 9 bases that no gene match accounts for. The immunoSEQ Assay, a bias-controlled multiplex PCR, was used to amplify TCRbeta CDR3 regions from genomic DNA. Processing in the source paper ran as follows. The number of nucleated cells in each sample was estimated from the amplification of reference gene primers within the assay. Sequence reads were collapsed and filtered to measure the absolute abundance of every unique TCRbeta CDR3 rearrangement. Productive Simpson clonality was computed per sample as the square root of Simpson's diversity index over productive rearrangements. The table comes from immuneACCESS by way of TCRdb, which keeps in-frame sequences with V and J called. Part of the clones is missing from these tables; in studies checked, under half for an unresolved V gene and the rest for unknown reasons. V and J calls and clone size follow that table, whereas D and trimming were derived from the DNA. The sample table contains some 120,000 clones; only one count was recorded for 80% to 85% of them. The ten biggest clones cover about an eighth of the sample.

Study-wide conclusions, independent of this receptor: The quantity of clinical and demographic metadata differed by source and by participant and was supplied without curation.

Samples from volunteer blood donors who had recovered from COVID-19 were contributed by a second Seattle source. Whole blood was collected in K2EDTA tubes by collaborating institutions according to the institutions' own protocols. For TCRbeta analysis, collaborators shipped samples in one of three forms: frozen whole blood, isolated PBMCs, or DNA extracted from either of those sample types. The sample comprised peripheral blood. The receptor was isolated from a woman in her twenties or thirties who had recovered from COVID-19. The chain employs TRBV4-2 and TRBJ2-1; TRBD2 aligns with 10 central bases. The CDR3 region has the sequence CASSQVMASGSGNEQFF. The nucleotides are TGTGCCAGCAGCCAAGTGATGGCTAGCGGGAGCGGCAATGAGCAGTTCTTC.